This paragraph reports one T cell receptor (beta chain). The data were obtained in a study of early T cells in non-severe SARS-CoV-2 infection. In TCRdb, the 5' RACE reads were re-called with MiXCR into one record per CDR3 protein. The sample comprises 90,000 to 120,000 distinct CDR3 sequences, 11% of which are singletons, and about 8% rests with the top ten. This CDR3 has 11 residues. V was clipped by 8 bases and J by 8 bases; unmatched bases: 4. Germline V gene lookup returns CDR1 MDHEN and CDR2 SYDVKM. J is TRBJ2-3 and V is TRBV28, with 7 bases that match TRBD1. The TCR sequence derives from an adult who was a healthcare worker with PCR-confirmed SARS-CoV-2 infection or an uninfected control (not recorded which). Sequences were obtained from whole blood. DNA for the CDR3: TGTGCCAGCGGATCAGGGGGTACGCAGTATTTT. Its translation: CASGSGGTQYF.